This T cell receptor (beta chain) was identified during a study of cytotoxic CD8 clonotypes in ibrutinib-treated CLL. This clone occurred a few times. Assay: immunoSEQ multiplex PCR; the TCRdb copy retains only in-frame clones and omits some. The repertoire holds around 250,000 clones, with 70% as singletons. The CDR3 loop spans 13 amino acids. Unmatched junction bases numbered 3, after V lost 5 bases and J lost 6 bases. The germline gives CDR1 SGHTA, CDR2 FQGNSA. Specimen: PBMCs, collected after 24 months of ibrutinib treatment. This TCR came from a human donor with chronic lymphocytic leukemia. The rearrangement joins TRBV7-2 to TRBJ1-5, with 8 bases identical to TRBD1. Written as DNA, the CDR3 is TGTGCCAGCAGCCGACAGGGGTCTCAGCCCCAGCATTTT. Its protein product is CASSRQGSQPQHF.